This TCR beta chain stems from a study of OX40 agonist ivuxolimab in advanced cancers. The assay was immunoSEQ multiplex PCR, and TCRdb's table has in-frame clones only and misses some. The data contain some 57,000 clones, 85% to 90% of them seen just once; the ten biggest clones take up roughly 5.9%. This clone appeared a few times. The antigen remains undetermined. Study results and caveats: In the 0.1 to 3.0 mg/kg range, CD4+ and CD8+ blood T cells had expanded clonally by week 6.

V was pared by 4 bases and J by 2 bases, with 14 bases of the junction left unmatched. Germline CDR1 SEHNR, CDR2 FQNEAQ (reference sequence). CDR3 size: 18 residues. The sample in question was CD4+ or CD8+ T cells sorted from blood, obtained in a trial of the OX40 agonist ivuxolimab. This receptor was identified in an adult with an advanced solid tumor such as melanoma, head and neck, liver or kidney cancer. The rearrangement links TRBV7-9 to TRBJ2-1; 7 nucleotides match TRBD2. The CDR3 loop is CASSYVPSWAGAYNEQFF. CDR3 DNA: TGTGCCAGCAGCTATGTCCCGAGCTGGGCGGGAGCCTACAATGAGCAGTTCTTC. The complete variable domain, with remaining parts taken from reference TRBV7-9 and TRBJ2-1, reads DTGVSQNPRHKITKRGQNVTFRCDPISEHNRLYWYRQTLGQGPEFLTYFQNEAQLEKSRLLSDRFSAERPKGSFSTLEIQRTEQGDSAMYLCASSYVPSWAGAYNEQFFGPGTRLTVL.